The clone carrying this T cell receptor (beta chain) was counted once. Trimming removed 5 bases from V and 4 bases from J, with 14 bases in between. From germline, CDR1 is LNHDA and CDR2 SQIVND (reference sequence). This CDR3 has 14 residues. This specimen comes from a study of shared T cell receptors in the human thymus. TCRdb's table, derived via immunoSEQ multiplex PCR, lists solely in-frame clones and lacks some. The data contain about 710,000 clones, more than 70% of them singletons. The same data also contributed to another study, on human thymus T cells. According to that study: Samples came from healthy Finnish infants during open corrective cardiac surgery. The thymus was resected at corrective cardiac surgery. Highly overlapping thymic repertoires among unrelated individuals were reported in related research.

The sample comprised thymocytes. The source of this sequence is a boy in the first two years of life with a congenital heart defect. The chain combines TRBV19 with TRBJ1-2, with D possibly being TRBD1 (6 bases). For the CDR3, the DNA is TGTGCCAGTAGTTCCGAACAGGGAAGCTATGGCTACACCTTC. Amino acids: CASSSEQGSYGYTF.